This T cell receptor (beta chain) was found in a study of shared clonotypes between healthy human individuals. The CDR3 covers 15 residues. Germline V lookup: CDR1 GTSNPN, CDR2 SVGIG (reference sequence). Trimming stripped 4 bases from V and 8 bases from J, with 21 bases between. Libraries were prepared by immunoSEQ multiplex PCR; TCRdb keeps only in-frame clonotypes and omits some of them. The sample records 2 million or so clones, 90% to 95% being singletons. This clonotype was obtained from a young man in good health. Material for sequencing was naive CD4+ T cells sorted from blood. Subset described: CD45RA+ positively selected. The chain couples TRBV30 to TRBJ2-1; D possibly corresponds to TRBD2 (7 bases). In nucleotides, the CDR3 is TGTGCCTGGATGCGACTAGCCAGGGGAGGCGATGAGCAGTTCTTC. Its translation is CAWMRLARGGDEQFF. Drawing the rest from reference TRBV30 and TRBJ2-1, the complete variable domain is SQTIHQWPATLVQPVGSPLSLECTVEGTSNPNLYWYRQAAGRGLQLLFYSVGIGQISSEVPQNLSASRPQDRQFILSSKKLLLSDSGFYLCAWMRLARGGDEQFFGPGTRLTVL.